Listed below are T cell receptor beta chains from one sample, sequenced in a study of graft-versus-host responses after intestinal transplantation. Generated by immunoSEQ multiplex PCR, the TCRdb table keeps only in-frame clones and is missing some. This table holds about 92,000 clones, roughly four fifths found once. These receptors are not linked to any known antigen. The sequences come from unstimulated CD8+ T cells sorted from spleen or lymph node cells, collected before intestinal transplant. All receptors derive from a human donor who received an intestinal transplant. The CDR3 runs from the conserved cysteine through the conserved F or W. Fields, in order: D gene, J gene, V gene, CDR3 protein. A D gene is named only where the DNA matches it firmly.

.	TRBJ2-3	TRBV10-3	CAISELEDSSDTQYF
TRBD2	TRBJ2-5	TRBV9	CASSVAGGMETQYF
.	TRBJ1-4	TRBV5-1	CASSLKGVNEKLFF
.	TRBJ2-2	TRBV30	CAWPWPNTGELFF
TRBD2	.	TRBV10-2	CASSERPGLAGPNTSYEQYF
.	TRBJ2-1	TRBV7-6	CASSSPDPYNEQFF
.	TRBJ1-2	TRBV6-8	CASSEVSRSRKIYGYTF
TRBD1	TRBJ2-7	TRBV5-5	CASSLDRGLYEQYF
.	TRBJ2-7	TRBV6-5	CASRTSVESSYEQYF
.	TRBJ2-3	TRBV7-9	CASSFVGGITQYF
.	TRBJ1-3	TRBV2	CATVGRGNTIYF
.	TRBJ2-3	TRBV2	CASFGPFTDTQYF
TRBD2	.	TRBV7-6	CASSPGTSGTYEQYF
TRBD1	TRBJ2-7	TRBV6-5	CASTAGQGVSYEQYF
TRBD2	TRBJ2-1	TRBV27	CASKPWTSGNNEQFF
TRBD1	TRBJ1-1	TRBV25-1	CASRRDRDNTEAFF
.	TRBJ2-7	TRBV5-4	CASSFGLYEQYF
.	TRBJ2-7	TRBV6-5	CASSFGSSYEQYF
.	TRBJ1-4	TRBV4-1	CASSQGTASTNEKLFF
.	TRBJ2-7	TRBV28	CASQGYEQYF
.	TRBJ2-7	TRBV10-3	CAISERVRAKLYEQYF
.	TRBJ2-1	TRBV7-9	CASSLVRMGTAEQFF
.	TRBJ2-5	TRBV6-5	CASRSSGGAVETQYF
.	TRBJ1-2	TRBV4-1	CASSRYPGVLNSGYGYTF
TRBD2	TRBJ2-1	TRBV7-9	CASSPNSGSRPDEQFF
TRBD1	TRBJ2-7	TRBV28	CASSPRTGYHEQYF
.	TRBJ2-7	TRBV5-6	CASSSFYEQYF
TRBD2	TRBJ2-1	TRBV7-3	CASSPRDYPNEQFF
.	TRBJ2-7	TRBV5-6	CASSFYSSYEQYF
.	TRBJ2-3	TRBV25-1	CASSDWDSIDTQYF
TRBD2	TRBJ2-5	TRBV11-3	CASSSLFAGEGTQYF
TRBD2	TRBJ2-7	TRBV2	CASTSGTLGLSPYEQYF
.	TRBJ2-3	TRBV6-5	CASSYGTYTDTQYF
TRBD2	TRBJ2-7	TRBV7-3	CASSPTSGGELYEQYF
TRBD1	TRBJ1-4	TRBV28	CASTLSIPTGPREKLFF
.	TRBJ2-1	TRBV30	CAWSVVGDEQFF
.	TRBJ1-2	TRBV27	CASRSDSLPNYGYTF
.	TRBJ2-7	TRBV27	CASSLSVGEFSYEQYF
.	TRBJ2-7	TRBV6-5	CASSYGRADYEQYF
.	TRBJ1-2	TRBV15	CATSRAGAGYGYTF
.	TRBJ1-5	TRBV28	CASSHGPNQPQHF
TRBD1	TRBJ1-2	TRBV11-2	CASSLGQGDYGYTF
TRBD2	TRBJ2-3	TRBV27	CASSWGFRLAGVRTDTQYF
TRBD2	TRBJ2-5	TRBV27	CASMGGVQETQYF
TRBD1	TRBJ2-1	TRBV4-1	CASSSDRGYNEQFF
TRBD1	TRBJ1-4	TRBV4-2	CASSGTGDEKLFF
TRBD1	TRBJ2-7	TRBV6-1	CASSSGQANYEQYF
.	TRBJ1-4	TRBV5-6	CASSLAEDEKLFF
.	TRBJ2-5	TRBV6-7	CASTTRWGLGQETQYF
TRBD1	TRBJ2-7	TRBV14	CASSQDTGQATYEQYF
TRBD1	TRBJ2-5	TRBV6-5	CASSYVPYRGETQYF
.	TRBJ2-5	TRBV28	CASSLPRDYRRETQYF